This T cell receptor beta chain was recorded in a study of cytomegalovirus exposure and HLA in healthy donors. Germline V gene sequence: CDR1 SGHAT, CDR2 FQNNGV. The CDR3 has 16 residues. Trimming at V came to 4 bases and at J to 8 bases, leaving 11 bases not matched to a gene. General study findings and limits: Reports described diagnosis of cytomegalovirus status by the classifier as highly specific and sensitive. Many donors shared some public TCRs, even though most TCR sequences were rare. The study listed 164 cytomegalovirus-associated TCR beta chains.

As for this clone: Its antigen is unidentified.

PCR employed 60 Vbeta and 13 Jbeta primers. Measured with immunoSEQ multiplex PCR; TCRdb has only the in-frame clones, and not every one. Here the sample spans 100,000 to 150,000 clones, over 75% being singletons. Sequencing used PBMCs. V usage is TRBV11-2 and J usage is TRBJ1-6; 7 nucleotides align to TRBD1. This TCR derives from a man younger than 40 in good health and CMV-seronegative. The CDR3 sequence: CASSSTLRGSDSPLHF. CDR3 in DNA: TGTGCCAGCAGCTCTACACTCAGGGGGTCGGATTCACCCCTCCACTTT.